What follows are 14 T cell receptor beta chains derived from one specimen sequenced in a study of blood T cells in healthy people across ages. It was with a sample-barcoded 5' primer and a J-beta primer mix that a second PCR of about 6 to 12 cycles was run. TCRdb re-called the 5' RACE reads through MiXCR, storing one row per CDR3 protein. The profile shows approximately 1.5 million distinct CDR3 sequences, 30% to 40% of them singletons. The specimen sequenced was blood. The receptors were sampled from a woman between 25 and 40 years old in good health.

This clonotype was observed a handful of times. The chain combines TRBV20-1 with TRBJ1-2; D unresolved. The germline CDR1 and CDR2 sequences are DFQATT and SNEGSKA (reference sequence). This CDR3 has 15 residues. Trimming took off 0 bases at V and 6 bases at J, with 17 bases between the two ends. Written as DNA, the CDR3 is TGCAGTGCTAGAGATGGTGGGCGCCAGCCCCATGGCTACACCTTC. Amino acids: CSARDGGRQPHGYTF.

This clonotype has at least ten counts. CDR3 in amino acids: CASSLDDMNSFNEKLFF. In DNA, the CDR3 is TGCGCCAGCAGCCTAGACGATATGAACAGCTTTAATGAAAAACTGTTTTTT. The rearrangement joins TRBV4-1 to TRBJ1-4; D unresolved. Germline CDR1 MGHRA, CDR2 YSYEKL. V was trimmed by 4 bases and J by 4 bases, leaving 19 bases between them. The CDR3 consists of 17 residues.

J is TRBJ1-2 and V is TRBV14, with D perhaps matching TRBD1 (5 bases). Germline V gene data show CDR1 as SGHDN and CDR2 as FVKESK. The CDR3 is 15 amino acids. Trimming left V 4 bases short and J 2 bases short, with 14 bases between. Here the CDR3 reads CASSRFGGGNYGYTF. As DNA, the CDR3 is TGTGCCAGCAGCCGATTTGGGGGGGGAAACTATGGCTACACCTTC.

This clonotype appeared a few times. This chain joins TRBV20-1 and TRBJ1-1; D gene unclear. Germline CDR1 and CDR2: DFQATT and SNEGSKA (reference sequence). With 3 bases removed from V and 2 bases from J, the gap between germline ends came to 13 bases. The CDR3 runs 14 residues. The CDR3 is CSARGGITNTEAFF. The CDR3 DNA is TGCAGTGCTAGGGGCGGGATCACTAACACTGAAGCTTTCTTT.

As to this clonotype: One base away lies a much larger clone, so this may be a sequencing read error. The rearrangement uses TRBV4-1 and TRBJ2-7; D remains ambiguous. The DNA end lines up better with TRBJ2-5; the J call may be wrong. This CDR3 spans 13 amino acids. In germline, CDR1 is MGHRA, CDR2 YSYEKL. CDR3 sequence: CASGLRIGETQYF. The CDR3 DNA reads TGCGCCAGCGGCCTCCGGATAGGGGAGACCCAGTACTTC.

This clonotype was recorded a few times. This chain connects TRBV12-3 or TRBV12-4 to TRBJ1-5, with D possibly matching TRBD1 (5 bases). Trimming cost V 3 bases and J 2 bases, with 11 bases left between them. This CDR3 is built from 15 residues. The CDR3 sequence is CASSFDGAGNQPQHF. CDR3 nucleotides: TGTGCCAGCAGTTTTGATGGGGCAGGCAATCAGCCCCAGCATTTT.

This clonotype has more than one count but fewer than ten. The rearrangement uses TRBV9 and TRBJ2-1, with 14 bases that match TRBD2. This CDR3 is 16 amino acids long. V was pared by 3 bases and J by 4 bases, with 3 bases of the junction left unmatched. The germline V gene has CDR1 SGDLS and CDR2 YYNGEE. The CDR3 DNA is TGTGCCAGCAGCGACCGGACTAGCGGGGGGTACAATGAGCAGTTCTTC. It codes for CASSDRTSGGYNEQFF.

This clonotype occurred many times. The chain is built from TRBV9 and TRBJ2-1, with D maybe TRBD2 (5 bases). The CDR3 totals 14 residues. The V gene lost 4 bases and the J gene lost 8 bases, with 16 bases spanning the gap. The V gene's germline CDR1 is SGDLS and CDR2 YYNGEE. Here the CDR3 reads CASSPRGYSDEQFF. DNA of the CDR3: TGTGCCAGCAGCCCCCGTGGGTATAGCGATGAGCAGTTCTTC.

As for this clonotype: An end of the junction differs from the germline gene, which may be a read error. This rearrangement joins TRBV27 to TRBJ2-3; a weak D match, TRBD2 (6 bases). Germline V gene data show CDR1 as MNHEY and CDR2 as SMNVEV (reference sequence). The CDR3 runs to 15 residues. The CDR3 DNA reads TGTGCCAGCAGTCTATCGGGACTCCGCACAGATACGCAGTATTTT. Encoded protein: CASSLSGLRTDTQYF.

The chain is built from TRBV7-2 and TRBJ2-7; D call uncertain. The germline gives CDR1 SGHTA, CDR2 FQGNSA. V was pared by 5 bases and J by 1 base, with 15 bases between. This CDR3 spans 15 amino acids. The CDR3 loop reads CASSPVMRYSYEQYF. CDR3 nucleotide sequence: TGTGCCAGCAGCCCCGTAATGCGGTATTCCTACGAGCAGTACTTC.

The rearrangement joins TRBV5-1 to TRBJ2-1, with a weak D call TRBD2 (5 bases). V lost 4 bases, J lost 8 bases, and 16 bases lay in between. The germline V gene has CDR1 SGHRS and CDR2 YFSETQ. The CDR3 runs to 14 residues. Here the CDR3 DNA reads TGCGCCAGCAGCGTGCGGGCCCCCTGGGATGAGCAGTTCTTC. This gives the protein CASSVRAPWDEQFF.

About this clonotype itself: At one end the junction does not follow the germline gene, possibly because of a read error. The chain combines TRBV12-3 or TRBV12-4 with TRBJ2-3; D ambiguous. The CDR3 spans 18 residues. The CDR3 DNA is TGTGCCAGCAATTCGTTCGGGTCCACAACTACGAGCACAGATATGCAGTATTTT. This gives the protein CASNSFGSTTTSTDMQYF.

The chain links TRBV4-1 to TRBJ2-1; TRBD1 matches at 7 bases. The CDR3 covers 17 residues. The trim removed 4 bases at V and 7 bases at J, leaving 16 bases unmatched. In germline, CDR1 is MGHRA, CDR2 YSYEKL. The CDR3 here is CASSPTGGAGGTNEQFF. The CDR3 DNA follows: TGCGCCAGCAGCCCAACTGGCGGTGCAGGGGGTACTAATGAGCAGTTCTTC.

The chain carries TRBV4-1 and TRBJ2-3; D is ambiguous. Trimming pared 1 base from V and 0 bases from J, leaving 8 bases between. The CDR3 loop spans 15 amino acids. Germline loops: CDR1 MGHRA, CDR2 YSYEKL. CDR3 region: CASSQVRLSTDTQYF. The CDR3 DNA sequence: TGCGCCAGCAGCCAAGTCCGACTCAGCACAGATACGCAGTATTTT.